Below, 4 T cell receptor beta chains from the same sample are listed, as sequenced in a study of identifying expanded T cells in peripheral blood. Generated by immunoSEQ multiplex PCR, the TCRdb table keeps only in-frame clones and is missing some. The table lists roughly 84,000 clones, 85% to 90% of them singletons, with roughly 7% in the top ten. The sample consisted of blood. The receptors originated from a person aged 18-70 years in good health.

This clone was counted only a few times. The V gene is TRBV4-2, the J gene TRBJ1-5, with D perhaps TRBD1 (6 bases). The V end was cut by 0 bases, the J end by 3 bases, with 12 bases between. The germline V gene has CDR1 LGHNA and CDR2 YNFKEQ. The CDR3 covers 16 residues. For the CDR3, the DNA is TGTGCCAGCAGCCAAGAGTATGGGGGCCTCAATCAGCCCCAGCATTTT. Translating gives CASSQEYGGLNQPQHF.

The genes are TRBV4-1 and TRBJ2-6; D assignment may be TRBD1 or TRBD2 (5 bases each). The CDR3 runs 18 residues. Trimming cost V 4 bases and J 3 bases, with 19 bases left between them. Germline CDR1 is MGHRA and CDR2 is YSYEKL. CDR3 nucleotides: TGCGCCAGCAGCCGGAGATTAGAGGGGCCCGATGGGGCCAACGTCCTGACTTTC. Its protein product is CASSRRLEGPDGANVLTF.

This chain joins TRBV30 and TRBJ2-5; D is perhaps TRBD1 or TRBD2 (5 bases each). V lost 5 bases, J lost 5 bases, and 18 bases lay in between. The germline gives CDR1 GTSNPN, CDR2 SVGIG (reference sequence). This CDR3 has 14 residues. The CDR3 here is CAWGTGLPMETQYF. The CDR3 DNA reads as TGTGCCTGGGGGACCGGACTCCCTATGGAGACCCAGTACTTC. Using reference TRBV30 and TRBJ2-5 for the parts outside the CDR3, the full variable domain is SQTIHQWPATLVQPVGSPLSLECTVEGTSNPNLYWYRQAAGRGLQLLFYSVGIGQISSEVPQNLSASRPQDRQFILSSKKLLLSDSGFYLCAWGTGLPMETQYFGPGTRLLVL.

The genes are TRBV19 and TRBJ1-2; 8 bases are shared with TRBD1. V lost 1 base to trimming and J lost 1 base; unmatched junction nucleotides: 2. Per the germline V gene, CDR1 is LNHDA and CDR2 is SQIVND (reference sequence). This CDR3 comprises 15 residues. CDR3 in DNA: TGTGCCAGTAGTATAGGGGGACAGGATAACTATGGCTACACCTTC. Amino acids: CASSIGGQDNYGYTF.